This T cell receptor (beta chain) was identified in a study of naive and memory T cell subsets. An oligonucleotide containing a UMI was ligated to the 3' end of TCR cDNA. Ten or more counts support this clonotype. Amplification of ligated cDNA took four PCR rounds with SP2 and nested alpha and beta constant primers. TCRdb passed the 5' RACE reads through MiXCR, listing each CDR3 protein once. The data hold some 60,000 distinct CDR3 sequences, with about 7.1% observed a single time. The CDR3 spans 14 residues. Germline V CDR1 and CDR2: ENHRY, SYGVKD. Trimming stripped 5 bases from V and 8 bases from J, with 18 bases between.

The sequence derives from a female donor in good health. The V gene is TRBV10-3, the J gene TRBJ1-2; no clear D. CDR3 coding DNA: TGTGCCATCAGTCTTGCTGTAGCCGCCGCCGGCTACACCTTC. It encodes CAISLAVAAAGYTF.